Listed here are 23 T cell receptor beta chains from one sample, sequenced in a study of cytomegalovirus exposure and HLA in healthy donors. This PCR relied on a set of 60 Vbeta primers and 13 Jbeta primers. Generated by immunoSEQ multiplex PCR, the TCRdb table keeps only in-frame clones and is missing some. The sample includes around 140,000 clones, around 87% of them seen just once. What was sequenced was PBMCs. These TCRs come from a woman aged 25 to 39 in good health and CMV-seronegative.

This clone came up once. The V call is TRBV9, the J call TRBJ2-3, with D tentatively TRBD1 (6 bases). CDR1 SGDLS and CDR2 YYNGEE come from the germline V gene. This CDR3 has 14 amino acids. The V end lost 4 bases, the J end lost 4 bases, and 13 bases lay between the germline ends. CDR3 region: CASSLGARPDTQYF. CDR3 sequence (DNA): TGTGCCAGCAGCTTGGGGGCCAGGCCAGATACGCAGTATTTT.

In this sample, this clone turned up once. In DNA, the CDR3 is TGTGCCAGCAGCTTGGGGACAGGGGGGACCTACAATGAGCAGTTCTTC. It codes for CASSLGTGGTYNEQFF. This rearrangement joins TRBV7-3 to TRBJ2-1, with 11 bases identical to TRBD1. Germline V CDR1 and CDR2: SGHTA, FQGTGA. This CDR3 comprises 16 residues. V gave up 3 bases and J gave up 2 bases; unmatched junction bases: 3.

The chain is built from TRBV18 and TRBJ2-5; weak D call: TRBD2 (6 bases). Germline V gene data show CDR1 as KGHSH and CDR2 as LQKENI. The CDR3 covers 15 residues. V was clipped by 1 base and J by 0 bases, with 9 bases between them. The CDR3 nucleotides read TGTGCCAGCTCACCACTTGGGGGGAACCAAGAGACCCAGTACTTC. Its protein is CASSPLGGNQETQYF. The complete variable domain, with remaining parts taken from reference TRBV18 and TRBJ2-5, reads NAGVMQNPRHLVRRRGQEARLRCSPMKGHSHVYWYRQLPEEGLKFMVYLQKENIIDESGMPKERFSAEFPKEGPSILRIQQVVRGDSAAYFCASSPLGGNQETQYFGPGTRLLVL.

The rearrangement uses TRBV5-6 and TRBJ1-6; 7 bases fit TRBD1. Germline V gene sequence: CDR1 SGHDT, CDR2 YYEEEE. V was clipped by 3 bases and J by 5 bases; unmatched bases: 5. The CDR3 totals 15 residues. This CDR3 reads CASSSKDRDNSPLHF. CDR3 coding DNA: TGTGCCAGCAGCTCCAAAGACAGGGATAATTCACCCCTCCACTTT.

The V call is TRBV19, the J call TRBJ2-2; 13 bases are shared with TRBD2. The CDR3 contains 17 residues. Germline lookup yields CDR1 LNHDA and CDR2 SQIVND (reference sequence). Losses at the gene ends were 6 bases for V and 3 bases for J; bases not matched to a gene: 7. The CDR3 protein is CASRGLAGRTYTGELFF. As DNA, the CDR3 is TGTGCCAGTAGGGGACTAGCGGGGAGGACGTACACCGGGGAGCTGTTTTTT.

The chain carries TRBV18 and TRBJ2-3, with TRBD2 matching over 12 bases. V lost 3 bases and J lost 0; bases outside the gene matches: 4. Germline CDR1 and CDR2: KGHSH and LQKENI. The CDR3 is 17 amino acids. The CDR3 region has the DNA TGTGCCAGCTCACCCCGGACTAGCGGGGTTAGCACAGATACGCAGTATTTT. Translating it yields CASSPRTSGVSTDTQYF. Together with reference TRBV18 and TRBJ2-3, the CDR3 gives the full variable domain: NAGVMQNPRHLVRRRGQEARLRCSPMKGHSHVYWYRQLPEEGLKFMVYLQKENIIDESGMPKERFSAEFPKEGPSILRIQQVVRGDSAAYFCASSPRTSGVSTDTQYFGPGTRLTVL.

This chain uses TRBV7-3 with TRBJ2-1; 8 nucleotides agree with TRBD2. With 4 bases clipped from V and 5 bases from J, the junction kept 10 bases outside the gene matches. CDR3 length equals 16 residues. Germline CDR1 reads SGHTA; CDR2 reads FQGTGA. The CDR3 reads CASSSWGGGGNNEQFF. The CDR3 coding sequence is TGTGCCAGCAGCTCCTGGGGGGGCGGGGGGAACAATGAGCAGTTCTTC. The full variable domain, in which reference TRBV7-3 and TRBJ2-1 provide the parts outside the CDR3, is GAGVSQTPSNKVTEKGKYVELRCDPISGHTALYWYRQSLGQGPEFLIYFQGTGAADDSGLPNDRFFAVRPEGSVSTLKIQRTERGDSAVYLCASSSWGGGGNNEQFFGPGTRLTVL.

J is TRBJ2-2 and V is TRBV9, with 10 bases aligning to TRBD2. Losses at the gene ends were 5 bases for V and 5 bases for J; bases not matched to a gene: 12. CDR3 length equals 17 residues. Germline lookup yields CDR1 SGDLS and CDR2 YYNGEE. CDR3 amino acids: CASSEPSGSQETGELFF. The DNA of the CDR3 is TGTGCCAGCAGTGAGCCTAGCGGGAGCCAGGAGACCGGGGAGCTGTTTTTT.

This sequence joins TRBV5-1 and TRBJ2-7, with TRBD1 identical over 12 bases. V lost 4 bases to trimming and J lost 3 bases; unmatched junction nucleotides: 5. Germline-derived CDR1 and CDR2 are SGHRS and YFSETQ. The CDR3 loop spans 15 amino acids. This chain's CDR3 is CASSPGQGAFYEQYF. The CDR3 bases are TGCGCCAGCAGCCCGGGACAGGGGGCGTTCTACGAGCAGTACTTC.

The CDR3 nucleotides read TGTGCCAGCAGCGTCCATCGACGGTCGGACAGGGAAGGTTCACCCCTCCACTTT. This gives the protein CASSVHRRSDREGSPLHF. The chain employs TRBV7-2 and TRBJ1-6; 8 bases agree with TRBD1. Germline V lookup: CDR1 SGHTA, CDR2 FQGNSA. This CDR3 contains 18 residues. Trimming cost V 5 bases and J 9 bases; bases outside gene matches: 18.

The chain links TRBV18 to TRBJ2-1; a possible D gene is TRBD1 (6 bases). CDR1 is KGHSH and CDR2 is LQKENI in the germline V gene. This CDR3 is 14 amino acids long. Trimming left V 5 bases short and J 1 base short, with 9 bases between. CDR3 sequence: CASSGGWSYNEQFF. CDR3 DNA sequence: TGTGCCAGCTCAGGGGGCTGGTCCTACAATGAGCAGTTCTTC.

In this sample, this clone turned up a few times. This sequence joins TRBV5-1 and TRBJ1-1, with 9 bases matching TRBD1. J was trimmed by 4 bases and V by 4 bases; bases with no gene match: 5. The CDR3 spans 14 residues. Germline V gives CDR1 SGHRS, CDR2 YFSETQ. This CDR3 is CASSAQGASTEAFF. In DNA form, the CDR3 reads TGCGCCAGCAGCGCACAGGGGGCGAGCACTGAAGCTTTCTTT.

This clone was seen only a few times. The chain recombines TRBV9 with TRBJ1-5, with D hard to call. CDR1 and CDR2 (germline): SGDLS, YYNGEE. The CDR3 contains 14 residues. Trimming cost V 4 bases and J 5 bases, with 13 bases left between them. Written as DNA, the CDR3 is TGTGCCAGCAGCTTGGGAGGGCTCCATCAGCCCCAGCATTTT. Protein product: CASSLGGLHQPQHF.

V gene TRBV19 combines with J gene TRBJ1-1; D might be TRBD1 (5 bases). The CDR3 is made up of 16 amino acids. The germline V gene encodes CDR1 LNHDA and CDR2 SQIVND (reference sequence). Trimming took 3 bases from V and 1 from J, leaving 15 bases between them. The CDR3 DNA reads TGTGCCAGTAGTATCGGTGGGGCAGGAGCGAACACTGAAGCTTTCTTT. This codes for CASSIGGAGANTEAFF. The variable domain in full, with the rest retrieved from reference TRBV19 and TRBJ1-1, is DGGITQSPKYLFRKEGQNVTLSCEQNLNHDAMYWYRQDPGQGLRLIYYSQIVNDFQKGDIAEGYSVSREKKESFPLTVTSAQKNPTAFYLCASSIGGAGANTEAFFGQGTRLTVV.

The chain combines TRBV4-2 with TRBJ1-1; D is undetermined. Looked up from germline, CDR1 is LGHNA and CDR2 is YNFKEQ. The CDR3 is 13 residues long. V gave up 5 bases and J gave up 2 bases, with 9 bases separating them. For the CDR3, the DNA is TGTGCCAGCAGCTTGGCGGGTAACACTGAAGCTTTCTTT. Encoded protein: CASSLAGNTEAFF.

The V and J genes are TRBV4-3 and TRBJ2-7; 10 nucleotides align to TRBD2. Trimming cost V 2 bases and J 0 bases; bases outside gene matches: 1. The CDR3 is 15 residues long. From germline, CDR1 is LGHNA and CDR2 YSLEER. CDR3 region: CASSQLAGVSYEQYF. The CDR3 DNA sequence: TGCGCCAGCAGCCAACTAGCGGGGGTCTCCTACGAGCAGTACTTC.

The chain combines TRBV28 with TRBJ1-1; the D gene is possibly TRBD1 (6 bases). This CDR3 region has 17 residues. Trimming took off 7 bases at V and 5 bases at J, with 26 bases between the two ends. Germline V gives CDR1 MDHEN, CDR2 SYDVKM. The CDR3 coding sequence is TGTGCCAGCACCCAACTCAGGGGCGTTTTCTTGGGGACTGAAGCTTTCTTT. Residues: CASTQLRGVFLGTEAFF.

The CDR3 nucleotides are TGTGCCAGCAGCTCGACGGGGGGGCGGGAGGGGGCCTACGAGCAGTACTTC. Protein product: CASSSTGGREGAYEQYF. V and J are TRBV9 and TRBJ2-7; the match to TRBD2 covers 9 bases. Germline CDR1 reads SGDLS; CDR2 reads YYNGEE. This CDR3 has 17 amino acids. V lost 4 bases and J lost 2; bases outside the gene matches: 13.

The chain links TRBV14 to TRBJ2-5, with a possible D match to TRBD2 (6 bases). Germline values: CDR1 SGHDN, CDR2 FVKESK. Trimming removed 1 base from V and 3 bases from J, with 9 bases in between. The CDR3 runs to 14 residues. CDR3 nucleotide sequence: TGTGCCAGCAGCCAAGGTGGAGGGAAAGAGACCCAGTACTTC. Its protein is CASSQGGGKETQYF.

V is TRBV18 and J is TRBJ2-6, with D tentatively TRBD1 (6 bases). V gave up 3 bases and J gave up 0 bases, with 12 bases separating them. There are 17 residues in the CDR3. The germline gives CDR1 KGHSH, CDR2 LQKENI. CDR3 DNA: TGTGCCAGCTCACCCGACAGGTACCGCTCTGGGGCCAACGTCCTGACTTTC. Protein product: CASSPDRYRSGANVLTF.

The chain employs TRBV5-6 and TRBJ1-2; D is perhaps TRBD1 (6 bases). The ends were cut back, 4 bases at V and 6 bases at J, with 22 bases in the middle. From germline, CDR1 is SGHDT and CDR2 YYEEEE. CDR3 length: 16 residues. CDR3 region: CASSLRGYQGRDGYTF. The CDR3 DNA reads as TGTGCCAGCAGCCTCCGAGGCTATCAGGGGAGAGATGGCTACACCTTC.

The rearrangement joins TRBV1 to TRBJ2-1; the listed D gene, TRBD2, was not tested against the DNA. TRBV1 is deemed a pseudogene. The CDR3 has 14 residues. This chain's CDR3 is CTSSRLAHYNEQFF. CDR3 nucleotide sequence: TGCACCAGCAGCCGACTAGCCCACTACAATGAGCAGTTCTTC.

This clone was seen a single time. The chain recombines TRBV18 with TRBJ2-7; the D gene is possibly TRBD2 (6 bases). CDR3 size: 14 residues. Germline V gives CDR1 KGHSH, CDR2 LQKENI. V gave up 1 base and J gave up 3 bases, with 10 bases separating them. The CDR3 sequence is CASSPRGKVYEQYF. Written as DNA, the CDR3 is TGTGCCAGCTCACCACGCGGGAAGGTCTACGAGCAGTACTTC. The full variable domain, with the rest looked up from reference TRBV18 and TRBJ2-7, is NAGVMQNPRHLVRRRGQEARLRCSPMKGHSHVYWYRQLPEEGLKFMVYLQKENIIDESGMPKERFSAEFPKEGPSILRIQQVVRGDSAAYFCASSPRGKVYEQYFGPGTRLTVT.